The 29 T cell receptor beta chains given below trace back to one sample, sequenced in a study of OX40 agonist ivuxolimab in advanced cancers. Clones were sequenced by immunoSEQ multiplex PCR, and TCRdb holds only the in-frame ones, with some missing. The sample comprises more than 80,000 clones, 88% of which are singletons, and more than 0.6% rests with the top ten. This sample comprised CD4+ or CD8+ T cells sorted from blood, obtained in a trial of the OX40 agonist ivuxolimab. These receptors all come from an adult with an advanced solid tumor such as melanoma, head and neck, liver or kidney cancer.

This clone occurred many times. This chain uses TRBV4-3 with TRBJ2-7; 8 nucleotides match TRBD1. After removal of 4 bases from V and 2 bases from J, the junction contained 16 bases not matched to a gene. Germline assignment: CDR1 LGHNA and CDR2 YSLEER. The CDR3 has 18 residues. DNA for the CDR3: TGCGCCAGCAGCCTAAGACCCTCTTCGACAGGGGTCACCTACGAGCAGTACTTC. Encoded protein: CASSLRPSSTGVTYEQYF.

The CDR3 DNA reads TGTGCCAGCAGCCCCGCGGACTACGAGCAGTACTTC. Translation: CASSPADYEQYF. The V gene is TRBV6-6, the J gene TRBJ2-7; no definite D call. The CDR3 is 12 residues long. CDR1 and CDR2 (germline): MNHNY, SVGAGI (reference sequence). With 6 bases removed from V and 3 bases from J, the gap between germline ends came to 9 bases.

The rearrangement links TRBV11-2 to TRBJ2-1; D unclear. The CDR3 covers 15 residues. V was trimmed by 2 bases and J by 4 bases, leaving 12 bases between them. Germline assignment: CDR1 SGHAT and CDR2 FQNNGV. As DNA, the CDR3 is TGTGCCAGCAGCTTACCTCCTCAAGGGTACAATGAGCAGTTCTTC. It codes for CASSLPPQGYNEQFF.

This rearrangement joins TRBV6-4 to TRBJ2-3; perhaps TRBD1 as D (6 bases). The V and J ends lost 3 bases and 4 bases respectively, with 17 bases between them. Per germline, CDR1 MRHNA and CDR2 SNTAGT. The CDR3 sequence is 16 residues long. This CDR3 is CASSDRPGERADTQYF. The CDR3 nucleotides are TGTGCCAGCAGTGATCGGCCAGGGGAACGTGCAGATACGCAGTATTTT.

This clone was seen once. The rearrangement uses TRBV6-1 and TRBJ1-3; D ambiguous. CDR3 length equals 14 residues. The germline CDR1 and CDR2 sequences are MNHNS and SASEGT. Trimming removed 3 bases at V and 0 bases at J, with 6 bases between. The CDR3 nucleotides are TGTGCCAGCAGTGACAGAAGCTCTGGAAACACCATATATTTT. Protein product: CASSDRSSGNTIYF.

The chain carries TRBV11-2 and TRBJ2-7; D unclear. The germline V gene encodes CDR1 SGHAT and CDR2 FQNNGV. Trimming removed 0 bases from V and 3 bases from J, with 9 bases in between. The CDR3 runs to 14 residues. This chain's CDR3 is CASSLDRNSYEQYF. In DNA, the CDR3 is TGTGCCAGCAGCTTAGATCGAAACAGCTACGAGCAGTACTTC.

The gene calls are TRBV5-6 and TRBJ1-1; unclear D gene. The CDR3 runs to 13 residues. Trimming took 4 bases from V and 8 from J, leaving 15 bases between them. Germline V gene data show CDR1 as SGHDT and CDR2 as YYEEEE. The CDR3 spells CASSLGMYLEAFF. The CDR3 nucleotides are TGTGCCAGCAGCCTAGGAATGTATTTGGAAGCTTTCTTT.

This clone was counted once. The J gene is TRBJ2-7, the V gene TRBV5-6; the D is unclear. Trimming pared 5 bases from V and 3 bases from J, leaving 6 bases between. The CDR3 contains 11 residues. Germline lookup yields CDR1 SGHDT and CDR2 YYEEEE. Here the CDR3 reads CASSSHYEQYF. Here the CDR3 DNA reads TGTGCCAGCAGTTCCCACTACGAGCAGTACTTC.

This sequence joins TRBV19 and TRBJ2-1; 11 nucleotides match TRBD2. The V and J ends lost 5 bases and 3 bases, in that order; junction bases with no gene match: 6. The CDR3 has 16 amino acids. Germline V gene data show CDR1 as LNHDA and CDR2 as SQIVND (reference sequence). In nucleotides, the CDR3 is TGTGCCAGTAGTTCTGACGGGACTAGCGGCTACAATGAGCAGTTCTTC. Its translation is CASSSDGTSGYNEQFF. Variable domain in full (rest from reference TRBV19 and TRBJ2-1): DGGITQSPKYLFRKEGQNVTLSCEQNLNHDAMYWYRQDPGQGLRLIYYSQIVNDFQKGDIAEGYSVSREKKESFPLTVTSAQKNPTAFYLCASSSDGTSGYNEQFFGPGTRLTVL.

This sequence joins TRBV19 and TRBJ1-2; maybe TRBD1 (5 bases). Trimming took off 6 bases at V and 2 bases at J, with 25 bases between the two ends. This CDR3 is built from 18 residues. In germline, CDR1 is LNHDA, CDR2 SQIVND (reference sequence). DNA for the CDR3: TGTGCCAGTAGATATCTCGATATCCGGGGGATATCAAACTATGGCTACACCTTC. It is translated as CASRYLDIRGISNYGYTF.

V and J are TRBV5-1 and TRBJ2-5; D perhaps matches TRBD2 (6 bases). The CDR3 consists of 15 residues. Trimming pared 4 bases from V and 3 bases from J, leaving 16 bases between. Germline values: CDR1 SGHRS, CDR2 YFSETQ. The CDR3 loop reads CASSPRGAGKETQYF. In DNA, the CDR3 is TGCGCCAGCAGCCCGCGGGGCGCGGGCAAAGAGACCCAGTACTTC.

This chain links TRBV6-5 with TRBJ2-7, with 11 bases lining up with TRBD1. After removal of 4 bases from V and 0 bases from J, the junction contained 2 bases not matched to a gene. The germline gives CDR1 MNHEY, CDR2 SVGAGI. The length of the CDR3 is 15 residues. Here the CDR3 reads CASSSGTGGSYEQYF. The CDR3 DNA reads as TGTGCCAGCAGTTCCGGGACAGGGGGCTCCTACGAGCAGTACTTC.

In DNA, the CDR3 is TGTGCCAGCAGTGAAGCTCAGACCAGGCGTGGGCAGTTCTTC. Encoded protein: CASSEAQTRRGQFF. This sequence joins TRBV25-1 and TRBJ2-1; D unresolved. The CDR3 has 14 residues. Between the trimmed V and J ends, which lost 2 bases and 12 bases, there was a span of 17 bases. In germline, CDR1 is MGHDK, CDR2 SYGVNS.

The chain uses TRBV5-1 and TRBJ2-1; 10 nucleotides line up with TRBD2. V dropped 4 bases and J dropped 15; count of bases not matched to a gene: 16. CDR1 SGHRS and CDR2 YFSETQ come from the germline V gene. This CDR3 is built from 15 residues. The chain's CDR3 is CASSVLAGGEFSGFF. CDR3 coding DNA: TGCGCCAGCAGCGTGTTAGCGGGAGGTGAATTTTCGGGGTTCTTC. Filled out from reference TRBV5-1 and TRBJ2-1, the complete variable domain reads KAGVTQTPRYLIKTRGQQVTLSCSPISGHRSVSWYQQTPGQGLQFLFEYFSETQRNKGNFPGRFSGRQFSNSRSEMNVSTLELGDSALYLCASSVLAGGEFSGFFGPGTRLTVL.

In nucleotides, the CDR3 is TGTGCCAGTAGTATTACCGGGACAGGGGGCGCGCAGCAGTACTTC. Translating it yields CASSITGTGGAQQYF. The chain employs TRBV19 and TRBJ2-7; TRBD1 agrees at 12 bases. The trim removed 3 bases at V and 8 bases at J, leaving 8 bases unmatched. There are 15 residues in the CDR3. Germline-derived CDR1 and CDR2 are LNHDA and SQIVND (reference sequence).

This CDR3 is CASSSSNPGEETQYF. In DNA form, the CDR3 reads TGTGCCAGCAGCTCGTCGAACCCGGGGGAAGAGACCCAGTACTTC. The chain links TRBV11-2 to TRBJ2-5; tentatively, D is TRBD2 (6 bases). CDR1 SGHAT and CDR2 FQNNGV come from the germline V gene. This CDR3 spans 15 amino acids. The V end was cut by 4 bases, the J end by 3 bases, with 15 bases between.

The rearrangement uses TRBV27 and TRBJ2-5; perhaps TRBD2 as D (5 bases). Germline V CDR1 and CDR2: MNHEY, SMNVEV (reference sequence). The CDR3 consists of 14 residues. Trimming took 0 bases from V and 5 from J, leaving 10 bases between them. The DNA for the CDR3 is TGTGCCAGCAGTTTATCGAGGGTTCCGGAGACCCAGTACTTC. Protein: CASSLSRVPETQYF.

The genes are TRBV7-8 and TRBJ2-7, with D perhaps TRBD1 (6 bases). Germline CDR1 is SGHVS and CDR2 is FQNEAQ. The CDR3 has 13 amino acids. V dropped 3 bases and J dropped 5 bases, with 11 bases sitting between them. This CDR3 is CASSLTGMDEQYF. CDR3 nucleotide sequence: TGTGCCAGCAGCTTGACAGGAATGGACGAGCAGTACTTC.

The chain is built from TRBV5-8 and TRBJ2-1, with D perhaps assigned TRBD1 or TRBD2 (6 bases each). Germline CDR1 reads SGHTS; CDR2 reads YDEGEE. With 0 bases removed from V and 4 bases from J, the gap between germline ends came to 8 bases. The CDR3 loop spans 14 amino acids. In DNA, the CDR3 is TGTGCCAGCAGCTTGGGGAGGGGGTACAATGAGCAGTTCTTC. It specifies CASSLGRGYNEQFF. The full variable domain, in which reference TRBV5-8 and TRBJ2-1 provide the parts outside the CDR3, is EAGVTQSPTHLIKTRGQQATLRCSPISGHTSVYWYQQALGLGLQFLLWYDEGEERNRGNFPPRFSGRQFPNYSSELNVNALELEDSALYLCASSLGRGYNEQFFGPGTRLTVL.

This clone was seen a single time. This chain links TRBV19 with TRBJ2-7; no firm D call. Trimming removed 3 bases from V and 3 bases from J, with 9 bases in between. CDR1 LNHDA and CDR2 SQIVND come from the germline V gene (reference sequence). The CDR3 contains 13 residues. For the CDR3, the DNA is TGTGCCAGTAGTATGACGCGCGGCTACGAGCAGTACTTC. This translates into CASSMTRGYEQYF.

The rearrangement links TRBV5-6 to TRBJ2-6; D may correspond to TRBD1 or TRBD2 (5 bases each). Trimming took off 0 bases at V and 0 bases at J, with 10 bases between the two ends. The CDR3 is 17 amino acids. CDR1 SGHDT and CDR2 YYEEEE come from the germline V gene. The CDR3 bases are TGTGCCAGCAGCTTGGTGGGGGTGCCCTCTGGGGCCAACGTCCTGACTTTC. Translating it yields CASSLVGVPSGANVLTF.

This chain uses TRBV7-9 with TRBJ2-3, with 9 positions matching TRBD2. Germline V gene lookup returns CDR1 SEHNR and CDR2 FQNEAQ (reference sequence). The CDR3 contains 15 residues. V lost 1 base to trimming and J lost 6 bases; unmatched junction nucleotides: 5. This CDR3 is CASSLVSGRRDTQYF. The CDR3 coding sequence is TGTGCCAGCAGCTTAGTCAGCGGGAGGCGGGATACGCAGTATTTT.

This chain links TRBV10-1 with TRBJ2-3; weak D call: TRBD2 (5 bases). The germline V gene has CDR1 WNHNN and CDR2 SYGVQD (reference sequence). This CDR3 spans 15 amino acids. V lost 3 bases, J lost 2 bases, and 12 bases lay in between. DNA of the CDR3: TGCGCCAGCAGTGAATTGGGGAGTCTCACAGATACGCAGTATTTT. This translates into CASSELGSLTDTQYF.

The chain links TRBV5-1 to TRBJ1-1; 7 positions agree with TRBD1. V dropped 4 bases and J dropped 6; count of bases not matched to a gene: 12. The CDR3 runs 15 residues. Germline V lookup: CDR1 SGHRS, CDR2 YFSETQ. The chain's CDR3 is CASSPQGGARSEAFF. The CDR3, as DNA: TGCGCCAGCAGCCCTCAGGGGGGGGCGAGGTCTGAAGCTTTCTTT.

This CDR3 is CASSEALTNSYNEQFF. The CDR3 region has the DNA TGTGCCAGCAGTGAAGCGTTAACTAACTCCTACAATGAGCAGTTCTTC. The rearrangement joins TRBV6-1 to TRBJ2-1; no definite D call. Trimming stripped 0 bases from V and 0 bases from J, with 9 bases between. The germline gives CDR1 MNHNS, CDR2 SASEGT. The CDR3 sequence is 16 residues long.

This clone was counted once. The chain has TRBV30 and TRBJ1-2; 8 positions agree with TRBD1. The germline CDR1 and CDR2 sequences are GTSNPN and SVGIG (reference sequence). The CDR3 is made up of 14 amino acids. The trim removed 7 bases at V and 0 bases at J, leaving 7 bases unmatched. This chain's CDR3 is CALDRAGANYGYTF. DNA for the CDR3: TGTGCCTTGGACAGGGCCGGAGCTAACTATGGCTACACCTTC. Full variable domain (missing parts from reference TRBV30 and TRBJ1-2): SQTIHQWPATLVQPVGSPLSLECTVEGTSNPNLYWYRQAAGRGLQLLFYSVGIGQISSEVPQNLSASRPQDRQFILSSKKLLLSDSGFYLCALDRAGANYGYTFGSGTRLTVV.

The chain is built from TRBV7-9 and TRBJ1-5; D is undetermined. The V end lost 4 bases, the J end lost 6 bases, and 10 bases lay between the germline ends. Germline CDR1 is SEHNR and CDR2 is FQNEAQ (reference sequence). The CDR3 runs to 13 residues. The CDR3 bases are TGTGCCAGCAGCTCCGGGTCAAGTCAGCCCCAGCATTTT. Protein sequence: CASSSGSSQPQHF.

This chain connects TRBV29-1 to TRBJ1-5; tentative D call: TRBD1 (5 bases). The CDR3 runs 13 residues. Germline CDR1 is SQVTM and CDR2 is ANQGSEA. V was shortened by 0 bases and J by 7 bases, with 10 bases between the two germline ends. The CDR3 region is CSVEETQGQPQHF. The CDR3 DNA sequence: TGCAGCGTTGAAGAAACTCAGGGACAGCCCCAGCATTTT.

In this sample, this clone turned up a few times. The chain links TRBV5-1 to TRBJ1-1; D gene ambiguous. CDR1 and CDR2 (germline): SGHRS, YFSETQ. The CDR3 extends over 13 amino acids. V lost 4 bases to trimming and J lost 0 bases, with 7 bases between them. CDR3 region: CASSGGLNTEAFF. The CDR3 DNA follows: TGCGCCAGCAGCGGAGGGTTGAACACTGAAGCTTTCTTT.